One sample yielded the 6 T cell receptor beta chains listed below, sequenced in a study of T cells in Graves' hyperthyroidism and ophthalmopathy. Template material for amplifying TCR beta CDR3 regions consisted of RNA transcripts. The HTBI primer set drove a first-round RT-PCR of the TCR CDR3. TCRdb recomputed calls from the multiplex PCR reads with MiXCR, one row per CDR3 protein. This sample carries nearly 600,000 distinct CDR3 sequences, roughly 14% of them seen once, and the ten largest clones take 4.5% to 6%. The specimen was blood. These receptors were collected from a woman in her 30s with Graves' hyperthyroidism that later progressed to Graves' ophthalmopathy.

This clonotype has a count of ten or more. The chain joins TRBV20-1 to TRBJ2-3; D ambiguous. Trimming shortened V by 0 bases and J by 4 bases, and 5 bases separated the two germline ends. The CDR3 runs to 12 residues. The germline V gene encodes CDR1 DFQATT and CDR2 SNEGSKA (reference sequence). The CDR3 spells CSARDLSDTQYF. The CDR3 DNA reads TGCAGTGCTAGAGATCTTTCAGATACGCAGTATTTT.

The chain is built from TRBV20-1 and TRBJ1-1; D unresolved. Deletions cut 0 bases from V and 11 bases from J, with 10 bases between. The CDR3 has 11 residues. Germline V gives CDR1 DFQATT, CDR2 SNEGSKA (reference sequence). CDR3 protein: CSARDGGIAFF. Written as DNA, the CDR3 is TGCAGTGCTAGAGATGGAGGGATTGCTTTCTTT.

The chain combines TRBV5-5 with TRBJ2-7; D may match TRBD1 or TRBD2 (5 bases each). V was trimmed by 0 bases and J by 7 bases, leaving 8 bases between them. The germline CDR1 and CDR2 sequences are SGHKS and YYEKEE (reference sequence). The CDR3 is 12 amino acids. CDR3 nucleotides: TGTGCCAGCAGCTTGGACGGGGCGGAGCAGTACTTC. This encodes CASSLDGAEQYF. The full variable domain, completed using reference TRBV5-5 and TRBJ2-7, is DAGVTQSPTHLIKTRGQQVTLRCSPISGHKSVSWYQQVLGQGPQFIFQYYEKEERGRGNFPDRFSARQFPNYSSELNVNALLLGDSALYLCASSLDGAEQYFGPGTRLTVT.

This clonotype was found many times. This chain joins TRBV20-1 and TRBJ2-3; D unresolved. This CDR3 region has 14 residues. Germline V gene lookup returns CDR1 DFQATT and CDR2 SNEGSKA (reference sequence). V lost 6 bases and J 2 bases, leaving 15 bases between the germline ends. The CDR3: CSATPVVVTDTQYF. CDR3 bases: TGCAGTGCCACCCCTGTCGTAGTCACAGATACGCAGTATTTT.

This clonotype was seen just once. A much more abundant neighbour one base away suggests this may be a read error. V is TRBV3-1 and J is TRBJ1-4, with D unclear. Germline assignment: CDR1 LGHDT and CDR2 YNNKEL (reference sequence). The CDR3 loop spans 13 amino acids. The DNA of the CDR3 is TGTGCCAGCGGCCAAGAGACTAATGAAAAACTGTTTTTT. It translates to CASGQETNEKLFF. Complete variable domain (other parts from reference TRBV3-1 and TRBJ1-4): DTAVSQTPKYLVTQMGNDKSIKCEQNLGHDTMYWYKQDSKKFLKIMFSYNNKELIINETVPNRFSPKSPDKAHLNLHINSLELGDSAVYFCASGQETNEKLFFGSGTQLSVL.

This clonotype was observed at least ten times. The chain carries TRBV5-5 and TRBJ1-1; D not certain. The CDR3 consists of 13 residues. The V end lost 3 bases, the J end lost 0 bases, and 6 bases lay between the germline ends. Germline V gene data show CDR1 as SGHKS and CDR2 as YYEKEE (reference sequence). This CDR3 is CASSSTLNTEAFF. The CDR3 DNA follows: TGTGCCAGCAGCTCCACACTGAACACTGAAGCTTTCTTT.